Each of the 3 T cell receptor beta chains below was sequenced from the same sample in a study of T cell repertoires in cytomegalovirus infection. MiXCR, applied by TCRdb to the reads, yields one record per CDR3 protein. The data show more than 400,000 distinct CDR3 sequences, 26% seen once. Sequencing was done on a sample of PBMCs. These receptors were taken from a human donor in good health (CMV status not recorded). Some clones in this sample may be carry-over from other donors' samples.

The chain links TRBV14 to TRBJ1-6; 7 nucleotides match TRBD1. V shed 5 bases and J 3 bases; nucleotides not matched to a gene: 4. CDR3 length: 15 residues. The germline CDR1 and CDR2 sequences are SGHDN and FVKESK. This CDR3 reads CASSLRTGYNSPLHF. CDR3 bases: TGTGCCAGCAGCTTACGGACAGGCTATAATTCACCCCTCCACTTT.

Ten or more counts support this clonotype. The chain recombines TRBV7-2 with TRBJ1-2; D possibly corresponds to TRBD1 (5 bases). V gave up 5 bases and J gave up 0 bases, with 13 bases separating them. This CDR3 has 15 amino acids. Germline V gene sequence: CDR1 SGHTA, CDR2 FQGNSA. CDR3 nucleotides: TGTGCCAGCAGCCTCGGGGCCCTAGCTAACTATGGCTACACCTTC. It specifies CASSLGALANYGYTF.

The chain recombines TRBV7-9 with TRBJ2-4; 7 nucleotides match TRBD1. There are 12 residues in the CDR3. In germline, CDR1 is SEHNR, CDR2 FQNEAQ (reference sequence). With 5 bases clipped from V and 15 bases from J, the junction kept 10 bases outside the gene matches. CDR3 amino acids: CASSRPGQHLYF. CDR3 DNA: TGTGCCAGCAGCCGGCCGGGACAGCATTTGTACTTC. Full variable domain (outside the CDR3, taken from reference TRBV7-9 and TRBJ2-4): DTGVSQNPRHKITKRGQNVTFRCDPISEHNRLYWYRQTLGQGPEFLTYFQNEAQLEKSRLLSDRFSAERPKGSFSTLEIQRTEQGDSAMYLCASSRPGQHLYFGAGTRLSVL.